This T cell receptor (beta chain) was documented in a study of CD8 T cells in ankylosing spondylitis. To note about this clonotype: Its cognate antigen is unknown.

General observations from the study: Researchers reportedly found disease-linked clones significantly enriched in matched ankylosing spondylitis synovial fluid.

CDR3 length equals 13 residues. V lost 3 bases to trimming and J lost 14 bases, with 17 bases between them. CDR1 and CDR2 from the germline V gene are DFQATT and SNEGSKA (reference sequence). TCRdb redid the calling of the 5' RACE reads with MiXCR, one entry per CDR3 protein. Of 230,000 or so distinct CDR3 sequences in the sample, about 24% were seen once. V usage is TRBV20-1 and J usage is TRBJ1-6; D ambiguous. The TCR originated in a male donor with ankylosing spondylitis or in good health (not recorded which). Sequencing was performed on blood, either unsorted or a sorted T cell fraction (not recorded which). CDR3 amino acids: CSASWGLTRTLHF. Here the CDR3 DNA reads TGCAGTGCTAGTTGGGGTCTGACCCGTACCCTCCACTTT.